The 16 T cell receptor beta chains reported below all come from one sample, sequenced in a study of OX40 agonist ivuxolimab in advanced cancers. Using immunoSEQ multiplex PCR, the repertoire was profiled, and TCRdb retains in-frame clones only, with some absent. The table includes some 70,000 clones, approximately 80% detected once. The sequencing here drew on CD4+ or CD8+ T cells sorted from blood, taken in a trial of the OX40 agonist ivuxolimab. These receptors all come from an adult with an advanced solid tumor such as melanoma, head and neck, liver or kidney cancer.

This rearrangement joins TRBV7-2 to TRBJ2-7; D unclear. The germline gives CDR1 SGHTA, CDR2 FQGNSA. CDR3 size: 15 residues. V dropped 5 bases and J dropped 0 bases, with 14 bases sitting between them. The CDR3 DNA reads TGTGCCAGCAGCCAAGCGCCAGGCTCCTCCTACGAGCAGTACTTC. It specifies CASSQAPGSSYEQYF.

This rearrangement joins TRBV19 to TRBJ1-1, with 7 bases identical to TRBD1. Germline values: CDR1 LNHDA, CDR2 SQIVND (reference sequence). This CDR3 region has 12 residues. The V gene end was trimmed by 7 bases and the J gene end by 7 bases; junction bases not matched to a gene: 6. The CDR3: CASIHRGNEAFF. For the CDR3, the DNA is TGTGCCAGTATCCACAGGGGTAATGAAGCTTTCTTT.

The chain uses TRBV10-2 and TRBJ2-7; 8 bases agree with TRBD1. Germline V lookup: CDR1 WSHSY, CDR2 SAAADI. V lost 7 bases and J lost 3; bases outside the gene matches: 11. The CDR3 extends over 15 amino acids. CDR3 sequence: CASTEQGGVVYEQYF. CDR3 sequence (DNA): TGCGCCAGCACTGAACAGGGGGGCGTTGTCTACGAGCAGTACTTC.

This CDR3 is CASSQDRAAGYTF. CDR3 DNA: TGTGCCAGCAGCCAGGACAGGGCCGCTGGCTACACCTTC. The rearrangement links TRBV5-6 to TRBJ1-2, with 8 bases identical to TRBD1. V was pared by 4 bases and J by 7 bases, with 6 bases of the junction left unmatched. CDR3 length: 13 amino acids. The germline CDR1 and CDR2 sequences are SGHDT and YYEEEE.

The chain uses TRBV23-1 and TRBJ2-7, with no clear D. TRBV23-1 is an ORF; its function is uncertain. Trimming stripped 6 bases from V and 4 bases from J, with 19 bases between. This CDR3 region has 15 residues. The CDR3 DNA reads as TGCGCCAGCAGGGACCGGCAATTCGTTCAATACGAGCAGTACTTC. Protein sequence: CASRDRQFVQYEQYF.

This clone appeared once. The chain is built from TRBV7-2 and TRBJ1-2, with TRBD1 identical over 10 bases. The CDR3 loop spans 15 amino acids. Looked up from germline, CDR1 is SGHTA and CDR2 is FQGNSA. Losses at the gene ends were 5 bases for V and 4 bases for J; bases not matched to a gene: 7. CDR3 bases: TGTGCCAGCAGCGGAGGACAGGGGGTCGGCTATGGCTACACCTTC. Translation: CASSGGQGVGYGYTF.

The V and J genes are TRBV5-1 and TRBJ2-5; TRBD1 or TRBD2 may be the D gene (5 bases each). The CDR3 has 15 amino acids. From germline, CDR1 is SGHRS and CDR2 YFSETQ. With 0 bases removed from V and 5 bases from J, the gap between germline ends came to 14 bases. CDR3 sequence reads: CASSLAARDVETQYF. The DNA of the CDR3 is TGCGCCAGCAGCTTGGCCGCGAGGGACGTGGAGACCCAGTACTTC.

The V call is TRBV2, the J call TRBJ1-1; D is undetermined. Germline V gene data show CDR1 as SNHLY and CDR2 as FYNNEI. This CDR3 is built from 13 residues. The ends were cut back, 6 bases at V and 1 base at J, with 9 bases in the middle. CDR3: CASSRERNTEAFF. CDR3 DNA sequence: TGTGCCAGCAGCCGGGAGAGGAACACTGAAGCTTTCTTT.

The chain employs TRBV11-2 and TRBJ1-2; 8 nucleotides line up with TRBD1. The junction had 6 bases not matched to a gene; V was cut back by 5 bases and J by 7 bases. CDR1 and CDR2 from the germline V gene are SGHAT and FQNNGV. CDR3 length: 13 residues. For the CDR3, the DNA is TGTGCCAGCAGCCCCACAGGGGGAGGTGGCTACACCTTC. Protein sequence: CASSPTGGGGYTF.

J is TRBJ1-2 and V is TRBV6-6, with D possibly TRBD1 on 5 matching bases. The CDR3 has 15 amino acids. Trimming removed 0 bases from V and 4 bases from J, with 12 bases in between. The germline V gene has CDR1 MNHNY and CDR2 SVGAGI (reference sequence). CDR3 DNA: TGTGCCAGCAGTTACTCTCATGGGACTGCCTATGGCTACACCTTC. This codes for CASSYSHGTAYGYTF.

This chain's CDR3 is CASSPDQQDTQYF. As DNA, the CDR3 is TGCGCCAGCAGCCCAGATCAACAAGATACGCAGTATTTT. V and J are TRBV5-1 and TRBJ2-3, with D uncertain. The germline V gene encodes CDR1 SGHRS and CDR2 YFSETQ. CDR3 length: 13 amino acids. V was cut by 4 bases and J by 5 bases, with 11 bases left in between.

Only one count was recorded for this clone. The genes are TRBV18 and TRBJ1-3; D is ambiguous. This CDR3 contains 15 residues. V lost 3 bases and J lost 0, with 9 bases in between. The germline V gene has CDR1 KGHSH and CDR2 LQKENI. The CDR3 region has the DNA TGTGCCAGCTCACCGGAGAGTTACTCTGGAAACACCATATATTTT. It codes for CASSPESYSGNTIYF.

The V call is TRBV7-2, the J call TRBJ2-3; 13 nucleotides align to TRBD2. Germline values: CDR1 SGHTA, CDR2 FQGNSA. The CDR3 loop spans 16 amino acids. V was clipped by 5 bases and J by 6 bases; unmatched bases: 8. DNA for the CDR3: TGTGCCAGCAGCACAACCAGGGGACTAGCGGGGGATACGCAGTATTTT. It codes for CASSTTRGLAGDTQYF. The full variable domain, its missing parts supplied by reference TRBV7-2 and TRBJ2-3, is GAGVSQSPSNKVTEKGKDVELRCDPISGHTALYWYRQSLGQGLEFLIYFQGNSAPDKSGLPSDRFSAERTGGSVSTLTIQRTQQEDSAVYLCASSTTRGLAGDTQYFGPGTRLTVL.

The chain links TRBV6-1 to TRBJ2-7; 7 bases match TRBD1. The CDR3 length is 14 residues. J gave up 2 bases and V 6 bases, and 7 bases lay outside the gene matches. Germline V gene sequence: CDR1 MNHNS, CDR2 SASEGT. The CDR3 protein is CASRGTDYPYEQYF. The DNA for the CDR3 is TGTGCCAGCAGAGGGACAGACTATCCCTACGAGCAGTACTTC.

This clone showed up just once. The rearrangement uses TRBV12-5 and TRBJ2-3, with D perhaps being TRBD1 or TRBD2 (5 bases each). This CDR3 is built from 19 residues. Trimming removed 0 bases from V and 4 bases from J, with 23 bases in between. CDR1 LGHNT and CDR2 FRNRAP come from the germline V gene. The CDR3 DNA sequence: TGTGCTAGTGGTTTGGTAAGAGACGGGGACCCCATACTGGCAGATACGCAGTATTTT. It encodes CASGLVRDGDPILADTQYF.

This clone has a handful of counts. CDR3 in amino acids: CASSYEQGDGYTF. CDR3 coding DNA: TGTGCCAGCAGTTACGAACAGGGGGATGGCTACACCTTC. This sequence joins TRBV27 and TRBJ1-2; 8 bases align to TRBD1. V lost 4 bases to trimming and J lost 6 bases; unmatched junction nucleotides: 4. This CDR3 region has 13 residues. CDR1 and CDR2 (germline): MNHEY, SMNVEV (reference sequence).